This TCR beta chain stems from a study of CD8 T cells in ankylosing spondylitis. Study-level results: Within peripheral blood, clones linked to disease were CD8+ and relatively rare. Blood from ankylosing spondylitis patients appeared to carry a characteristic roughly 8-variant TCR beta motif.

The sample holds many counts of this clonotype. What it binds is not known. Quantitative 5'-RACE was performed with molecular barcodes, and it yielded the TCR beta libraries. In TCRdb, the 5' RACE reads were re-called with MiXCR into one record per CDR3 protein. The sample carries approximately 300,000 distinct CDR3 sequences, around 20% recorded once. This CDR3 contains 14 residues. Germline V gene sequence: CDR1 SGHRS, CDR2 YFSETQ. V lost 4 bases and J 10 bases, leaving 20 bases between the germline ends. V is TRBV5-1 and J is TRBJ1-1; tentative D call: TRBD1 (5 bases). Material for sequencing was blood, either unsorted or a sorted T cell fraction (not recorded which). This clonotype was obtained from a female donor with ankylosing spondylitis or in good health (not recorded which). CDR3 protein: CASSLGTANRLAFF. DNA for the CDR3: TGCGCCAGCAGCCTCGGGACGGCCAACAGGTTAGCTTTCTTT.